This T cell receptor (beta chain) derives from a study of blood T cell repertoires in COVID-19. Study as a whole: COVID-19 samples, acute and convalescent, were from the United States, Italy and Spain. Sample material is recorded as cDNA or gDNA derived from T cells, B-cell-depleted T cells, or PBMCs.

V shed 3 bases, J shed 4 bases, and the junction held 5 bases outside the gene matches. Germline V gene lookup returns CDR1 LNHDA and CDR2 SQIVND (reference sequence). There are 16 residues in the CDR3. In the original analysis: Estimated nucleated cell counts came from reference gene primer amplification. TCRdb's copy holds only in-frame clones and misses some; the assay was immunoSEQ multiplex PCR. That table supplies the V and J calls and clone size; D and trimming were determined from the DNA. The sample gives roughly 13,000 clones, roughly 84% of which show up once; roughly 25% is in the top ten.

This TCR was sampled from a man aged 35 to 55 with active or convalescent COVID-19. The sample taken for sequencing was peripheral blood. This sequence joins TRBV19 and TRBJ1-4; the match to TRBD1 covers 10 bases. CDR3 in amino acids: CASSIRTGGSNEKLFF. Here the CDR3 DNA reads TGTGCCAGTAGTATCAGGACAGGGGGAAGTAATGAAAAACTGTTTTTT.